Below, one T cell receptor beta chain is given with its context. The antigen is not known. These data come from a study of CD8 T cells in Susac syndrome. Study conclusions and caveats: The authors acknowledged that the study's TCR sequencing and HLA analysis involved relatively few individuals.

The V end lost 5 bases, the J end lost 1 base, and 17 bases lay between the germline ends. CDR1 and CDR2 from the germline V gene are SGHVS and FQNEAQ. There are 17 residues in the CDR3. RNA in amounts of roughly 0.5 to 1 ug was reverse transcribed with random hexamers. Amplification of the TCR beta CDR3 was carried out by immunoSEQ multiplex PCR, which spanned a total of 54 Vbeta and 13 Jbeta segments. TCRdb re-analysed the immunoSEQ multiplex PCR reads in MiXCR, keeping a single row per CDR3 protein. The table shows roughly 150,000 distinct CDR3 sequences, with roughly 95% occurring only once. Patients with stable or active relapsing-remitting disease, all of them treatment-naive, made up the multiple sclerosis controls. TEMRA cells were enriched by FACS, while CD8+ and CD4+ T cells were obtained through a negative isolation that was performed magnetically.

The chain joins TRBV7-8 to TRBJ2-2; D gene unclear. The source material was CD8+ T cells from PBMCs. This receptor was obtained from a human donor with multiple sclerosis. CDR3 coding DNA: TGTGCCAGCAGCCTCCCCAGCCTGGCCGAGAACACCGGGGAGCTGTTTTTT. Its translation: CASSLPSLAENTGELFF.